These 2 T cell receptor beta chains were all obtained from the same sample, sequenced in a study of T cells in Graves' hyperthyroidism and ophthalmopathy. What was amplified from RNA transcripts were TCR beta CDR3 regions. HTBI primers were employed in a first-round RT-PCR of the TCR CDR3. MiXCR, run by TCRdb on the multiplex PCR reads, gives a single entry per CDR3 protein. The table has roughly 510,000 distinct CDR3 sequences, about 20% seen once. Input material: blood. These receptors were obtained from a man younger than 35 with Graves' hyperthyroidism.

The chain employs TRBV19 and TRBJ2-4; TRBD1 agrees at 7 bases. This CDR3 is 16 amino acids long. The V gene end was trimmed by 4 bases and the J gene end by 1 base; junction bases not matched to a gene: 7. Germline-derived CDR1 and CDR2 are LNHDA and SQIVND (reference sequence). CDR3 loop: CASSTTGQSAKNIQYF. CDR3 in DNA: TGTGCCAGTAGTACGACAGGGCAGTCTGCCAAAAACATTCAGTACTTC.

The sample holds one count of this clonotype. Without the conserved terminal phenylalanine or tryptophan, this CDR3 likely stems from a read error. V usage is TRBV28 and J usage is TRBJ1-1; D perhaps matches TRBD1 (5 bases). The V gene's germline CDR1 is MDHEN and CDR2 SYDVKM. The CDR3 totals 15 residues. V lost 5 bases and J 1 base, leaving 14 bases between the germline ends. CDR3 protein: CASSMDRGRNTEAFY. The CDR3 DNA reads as TGTGCCAGCAGTATGGATAGGGGCCGGAACACTGAAGCTTTCTAT.